This is a list of T cell receptor beta chains from one sample in a study of T cells after yellow fever vaccination. TCRdb re-called the 5' RACE reads through MiXCR, storing one row per CDR3 protein. The data show about 500,000 distinct CDR3 sequences, with around 17% seen just once and 15% to 20% held by the top ten. Specimen: PBMCs, collected about 5 days after the first yellow fever vaccination. The receptors derive from a man aged 18 to 29 who received the YFV17D yellow fever vaccine. CDR3s include the opening cysteine and the closing phenylalanine or tryptophan. D genes are given only for firm matches. Size tells how often a clone was seen (once, few, many) or the class of an expanded clone, and some rows leave it out.

j_call: TRBJ2-2; d_call: NA; clone_size: few; v_call: TRBV19; cdr3_aa: CASSMPGAFTGELFF; cdr3_nt: TGTGCCAGTAGTATGCCAGGGGCTTTCACCGGGGAGCTGTTTTTT
j_call: TRBJ2-4; d_call: TRBD2; clone_size: few; v_call: TRBV4-3; cdr3_aa: CASSLGTSGGTKYF; cdr3_nt: TGCGCCAGCAGCCTAGGGACTAGCGGGGGGACGAAGTACTTC
j_call: TRBJ2-5; d_call: NA; clone_size: NA; v_call: TRBV7-2; cdr3_aa: CASSLRFRGETQYF; cdr3_nt: TGTGCCAGCAGCTTACGTTTTAGGGGAGAGACCCAGTACTTC
j_call: TRBJ1-2; d_call: NA; clone_size: many; v_call: TRBV12-3/TRBV12-4; cdr3_aa: CASSFIVGYGYTF; cdr3_nt: TGTGCCAGCAGTTTCATAGTGGGTTATGGCTACACCTTC
j_call: TRBJ2-3; d_call: NA; clone_size: once; v_call: TRBV10-3; cdr3_aa: CAISDRGGDTQYF; cdr3_nt: TGTGCCATCAGTGACAGGGGAGGAGATACGCAGTATTTT
j_call: TRBJ2-1; d_call: TRBD1; clone_size: few; v_call: TRBV7-9; cdr3_aa: CASSSRQGSSYNEQFF; cdr3_nt: TGTGCCAGCAGCTCCCGACAGGGAAGCTCCTACAATGAGCAGTTCTTC
j_call: TRBJ2-1; d_call: TRBD1; clone_size: few; v_call: TRBV24-1; cdr3_aa: CATSDRQGGNEQFF; cdr3_nt: TGTGCCACCAGTGATCGACAGGGCGGCAATGAGCAGTTCTTC
j_call: TRBJ2-1; d_call: TRBD2; clone_size: NA; v_call: TRBV12-5; cdr3_aa: CASGSGGNEQFF; cdr3_nt: TGTGCTAGTGGTTCGGGGGGGAATGAGCAGTTCTTC
j_call: TRBJ2-1; d_call: NA; clone_size: NA; v_call: TRBV5-1; cdr3_aa: CASSLVRFNEQFF; cdr3_nt: TGCGCCAGCAGCTTGGTTCGGTTTAATGAGCAGTTCTTC
j_call: TRBJ2-1; d_call: TRBD2; clone_size: few; v_call: TRBV4-1; cdr3_aa: CASDRGRGGANEQFF; cdr3_nt: TGCGCCAGCGATCGGGGACGGGGGGGCGCGAATGAGCAGTTCTTC
j_call: TRBJ2-7; d_call: NA; clone_size: NA; v_call: TRBV10-3; cdr3_aa: CATKLAYEQYF; cdr3_nt: TGTGCCACCAAGTTGGCCTACGAGCAGTACTTC
j_call: TRBJ2-1; d_call: NA; clone_size: many; v_call: TRBV7-3; cdr3_aa: CASSTYRANEQFF; cdr3_nt: TGTGCCAGCAGCACATACAGGGCGAATGAGCAGTTCTTC
j_call: TRBJ2-5; d_call: TRBD1; clone_size: NA; v_call: TRBV5-4; cdr3_aa: CASSSKGAGETQYF; cdr3_nt: TGTGCCAGCAGCTCAAAGGGGGCCGGGGAGACCCAGTACTTC
j_call: TRBJ2-5; d_call: NA; clone_size: few; v_call: TRBV5-6; cdr3_aa: CASSFAGALYQETQYF; cdr3_nt: TGTGCCAGCAGCTTTGCCGGGGCCCTGTACCAAGAGACCCAGTACTTC
j_call: TRBJ1-1; d_call: NA; clone_size: few; v_call: TRBV27; cdr3_aa: CASLESGANTEAFF; cdr3_nt: TGTGCCAGCCTCGAGTCCGGGGCGAACACTGAAGCTTTCTTT
j_call: TRBJ2-2; d_call: NA; clone_size: NA; v_call: TRBV7-3; cdr3_aa: CASSVSGSNTGELFF; cdr3_nt: TGTGCCAGCAGCGTATCCGGGTCGAACACCGGGGAGCTGTTTTTT
j_call: TRBJ2-7; d_call: TRBD1; clone_size: few; v_call: TRBV6-5; cdr3_aa: CASSYSTGGISGYEQYF; cdr3_nt: TGTGCCAGCAGTTACTCGACAGGGGGAATTTCTGGATACGAGCAGTACTTC
j_call: TRBJ2-3; d_call: TRBD2; clone_size: few; v_call: TRBV12-3/TRBV12-4; cdr3_aa: CASRPQTSGGTDTQYF; cdr3_nt: TGTGCCAGCAGGCCTCAAACTAGCGGGGGTACAGATACGCAGTATTTT
j_call: TRBJ2-2; d_call: TRBD2; clone_size: NA; v_call: TRBV24-1; cdr3_aa: CATSDSRTSGNTGELFF; cdr3_nt: TGTGCCACCAGTGATTCCAGGACTAGCGGGAACACCGGGGAGCTGTTTTTT
j_call: TRBJ1-1; d_call: NA; clone_size: few; v_call: TRBV20-1; cdr3_aa: CSARDGGWGTEAFF; cdr3_nt: TGCAGTGCTAGAGATGGAGGGTGGGGCACTGAAGCTTTCTTT
j_call: TRBJ2-3; d_call: NA; clone_size: NA; v_call: TRBV9; cdr3_aa: CASSASWDTQYF; cdr3_nt: TGTGCCAGCAGCGCGTCCTGGGATACGCAGTATTTT
j_call: TRBJ1-4; d_call: NA; clone_size: few; v_call: TRBV5-1; cdr3_aa: CASSLDGRNEKLFF; cdr3_nt: TGCGCCAGCAGCTTGGACGGACGAAATGAAAAACTGTTTTTT
j_call: TRBJ2-3; d_call: TRBD2; clone_size: NA; v_call: TRBV6-1; cdr3_aa: CASGGAGGNTDTQYF; cdr3_nt: TGTGCCAGCGGGGGAGCGGGGGGCAACACAGATACGCAGTATTTT
j_call: TRBJ2-4; d_call: NA; clone_size: few; v_call: TRBV3-1; cdr3_aa: CASSQAAFQYF; cdr3_nt: TGTGCCAGCAGCCAAGCTGCCTTCCAGTACTTC
j_call: TRBJ2-5; d_call: NA; clone_size: few; v_call: TRBV12-3/TRBV12-4; cdr3_aa: CASSPGGLGGETQYF; cdr3_nt: TGTGCCAGCAGCCCCGGCGGGCTCGGAGGGGAGACCCAGTACTTC
j_call: TRBJ2-1; d_call: NA; clone_size: many; v_call: TRBV29-1; cdr3_aa: CSVRQYNEQFF; cdr3_nt: TGCAGCGTTCGACAGTACAATGAGCAGTTCTTC
j_call: TRBJ2-5; d_call: TRBD1; clone_size: NA; v_call: TRBV24-1; cdr3_aa: CATSDLPRDSDRETQYF; cdr3_nt: TGTGCCACCAGTGATTTGCCCCGGGACAGTGATAGGGAGACCCAGTACTTC
j_call: TRBJ1-1; d_call: NA; clone_size: few; v_call: TRBV5-6; cdr3_aa: CASSLVYGLNTEAFF; cdr3_nt: TGTGCCAGCAGCTTGGTCTACGGACTGAACACTGAAGCTTTCTTT
j_call: TRBJ2-5; d_call: NA; clone_size: few; v_call: TRBV7-2; cdr3_aa: CASSLDSGTQYF; cdr3_nt: TGTGCCAGCAGCTTGGATTCCGGGACCCAGTACTTC
j_call: TRBJ2-2; d_call: NA; clone_size: few; v_call: TRBV12-3/TRBV12-4; cdr3_aa: CASSLALRGARRGRRDTGELFF; cdr3_nt: TGTGCCAGCAGTTTAGCGCTCAGGGGGGCTAGGAGAGGAAGGAGGGACACCGGGGAGCTGTTTTTT
j_call: TRBJ1-5; d_call: NA; clone_size: NA; v_call: TRBV18; cdr3_aa: CASSKPGGPQHF; cdr3_nt: TGTGCCAGCTCAAAACCGGGCGGACCCCAGCATTTT
j_call: TRBJ2-7; d_call: NA; clone_size: many; v_call: TRBV7-8; cdr3_aa: CASSPENRGYTYEQYF; cdr3_nt: TGTGCCAGCAGCCCCGAGAATAGAGGGTATACCTACGAGCAGTACTTC
j_call: TRBJ1-1; d_call: NA; clone_size: few; v_call: TRBV9; cdr3_aa: CASSLAGRITEAFF; cdr3_nt: TGTGCCAGCAGCCTCGCCGGGAGGATCACTGAAGCTTTCTTT
j_call: TRBJ1-1; d_call: NA; clone_size: NA; v_call: TRBV29-1; cdr3_aa: CSVGGLRALNTEAFF; cdr3_nt: TGCAGCGTTGGGGGCCTCAGAGCCCTTAACACTGAAGCTTTCTTT
j_call: TRBJ1-5; d_call: TRBD1; clone_size: NA; v_call: TRBV28; cdr3_aa: CASSSSEGAWNQPQHF; cdr3_nt: TGTGCCAGCAGTTCCTCCGAGGGGGCTTGGAATCAGCCCCAGCATTTT
j_call: TRBJ1-2; d_call: NA; clone_size: NA; v_call: TRBV27; cdr3_aa: CASSSRPPDGYTF; cdr3_nt: TGTGCCAGCAGTTCCCGGCCCCCTGATGGCTACACCTTC
j_call: TRBJ1-4; d_call: NA; clone_size: few; v_call: TRBV15; cdr3_aa: CATSRGLLGLVNEKLFF; cdr3_nt: TGTGCCACCAGCAGAGGTCTACTGGGGCTGGTTAATGAAAAACTGTTTTTT
j_call: TRBJ1-3; d_call: NA; clone_size: NA; v_call: TRBV5-1; cdr3_aa: CASSLVVGYTIYF; cdr3_nt: TGCGCCAGCAGCTTGGTGGTTGGATACACCATATATTTT
j_call: TRBJ2-7; d_call: NA; clone_size: few; v_call: TRBV4-1; cdr3_aa: CASSHPPTSPYEQYF; cdr3_nt: TGCGCCAGCAGCCACCCCCCCACGTCGCCCTACGAGCAGTACTTC
j_call: TRBJ2-1; d_call: TRBD2; clone_size: NA; v_call: TRBV20-1; cdr3_aa: CSATSGTSGGNEQFF; cdr3_nt: TGCAGTGCAACTTCCGGGACTAGCGGGGGCAATGAGCAGTTCTTC
j_call: TRBJ2-5; d_call: NA; clone_size: few; v_call: TRBV7-9; cdr3_aa: CASSLFDDRLKETQYF; cdr3_nt: TGTGCCAGCAGCTTATTTGACGACCGCCTGAAAGAGACCCAGTACTTC
j_call: TRBJ2-1; d_call: TRBD2; clone_size: NA; v_call: TRBV9; cdr3_aa: CASSPPGLAGIDEQFF; cdr3_nt: TGTGCCAGCAGCCCGCCGGGACTAGCGGGGATCGATGAGCAGTTCTTC
j_call: TRBJ1-1; d_call: NA; clone_size: NA; v_call: TRBV5-6; cdr3_aa: CASSLESDTEAFF; cdr3_nt: TGTGCCAGCAGCTTGGAGTCGGACACTGAAGCTTTCTTT
j_call: TRBJ1-2; d_call: NA; clone_size: NA; v_call: TRBV25-1; cdr3_aa: CASSEGEWDGYTF; cdr3_nt: TGTGCCAGCAGTGAGGGGGAGTGGGATGGCTACACCTTC
j_call: TRBJ1-1; d_call: TRBD1; clone_size: NA; v_call: TRBV7-9; cdr3_aa: CASSFGTGGREAFF; cdr3_nt: TGTGCCAGCAGCTTCGGGACAGGGGGAAGAGAAGCTTTCTTT
j_call: TRBJ1-2; d_call: NA; clone_size: NA; v_call: TRBV29-1; cdr3_aa: CSVTVGDYGYTF; cdr3_nt: TGCAGCGTTACGGTGGGGGACTATGGCTACACCTTC
j_call: TRBJ1-1; d_call: TRBD1; clone_size: NA; v_call: TRBV5-1; cdr3_aa: CASSFGTGSTEAFF; cdr3_nt: TGCGCCAGCAGCTTCGGGACAGGGTCGACTGAAGCTTTCTTT
j_call: TRBJ2-3; d_call: NA; clone_size: NA; v_call: TRBV4-3; cdr3_aa: CASSPRPRSDTQYF; cdr3_nt: TGCGCCAGCAGCCCCCGACCAAGGTCAGATACGCAGTATTTT
j_call: TRBJ1-2; d_call: NA; clone_size: few; v_call: TRBV20-1; cdr3_aa: CSVPIGVVNYGYTF; cdr3_nt: TGCAGTGTTCCAATCGGGGTGGTTAACTATGGCTACACCTTC
j_call: TRBJ2-3; d_call: TRBD1; clone_size: NA; v_call: TRBV10-3; cdr3_aa: CATTGSKRTDTQYF; cdr3_nt: TGTGCCACGACAGGGAGTAAACGCACAGATACGCAGTATTTT
j_call: TRBJ2-5; d_call: NA; clone_size: NA; v_call: TRBV20-1; cdr3_aa: CSLERNVGGRQETQYF; cdr3_nt: TGCAGTTTGGAGCGTAATGTCGGGGGGCGACAAGAGACCCAGTACTTC
j_call: TRBJ2-3; d_call: TRBD2; clone_size: few; v_call: TRBV5-1; cdr3_aa: CASSPASGTYTDTQYF; cdr3_nt: TGCGCCAGCAGCCCAGCTAGCGGTACCTACACAGATACGCAGTATTTT
j_call: TRBJ1-2; d_call: NA; clone_size: NA; v_call: TRBV7-2; cdr3_aa: CASSLFYDGYTF; cdr3_nt: TGTGCCAGCAGCTTATTTTATGATGGCTACACCTTC
j_call: TRBJ2-1; d_call: TRBD2; clone_size: many; v_call: TRBV7-9; cdr3_aa: CASSFTSGGANEQFF; cdr3_nt: TGTGCCAGCAGCTTTACTAGCGGGGGGGCCAATGAGCAGTTCTTC
j_call: TRBJ2-2; d_call: TRBD1; clone_size: NA; v_call: TRBV28; cdr3_aa: CASRTGGAGTGELFF; cdr3_nt: TGTGCCAGCAGGACAGGGGGCGCCGGGACCGGGGAGCTGTTTTTT
j_call: TRBJ2-3; d_call: NA; clone_size: few; v_call: TRBV5-1; cdr3_aa: CASSFRGRPDTQYF; cdr3_nt: TGCGCCAGCAGCTTCAGGGGCCGCCCAGATACGCAGTATTTT
j_call: TRBJ2-3; d_call: TRBD2; clone_size: few; v_call: TRBV20-1; cdr3_aa: CSADGGSGGPTDTQYF; cdr3_nt: TGCAGTGCGGACGGGGGTAGCGGGGGACCCACAGATACGCAGTATTTT
j_call: TRBJ2-1; d_call: NA; clone_size: few; v_call: TRBV20-1; cdr3_aa: CSARTEGGEQFF; cdr3_nt: TGCAGTGCTAGGACAGAAGGTGGTGAGCAGTTCTTC
j_call: TRBJ2-1; d_call: TRBD1; clone_size: NA; v_call: TRBV10-3; cdr3_aa: CAIKGSGQGASNEQFF; cdr3_nt: TGTGCCATCAAGGGGTCGGGACAGGGGGCGAGTAATGAGCAGTTCTTC
j_call: TRBJ1-1; d_call: NA; clone_size: few; v_call: TRBV6-2/TRBV6-3; cdr3_aa: CASSYSAAEAFF; cdr3_nt: TGTGCCAGCAGTTACTCGGCAGCCGAAGCTTTCTTT